Sequencing of this T cell receptor (beta chain) was carried out in a study of shared clonotypes between healthy human individuals. This clone occurred once. Germline V gives CDR1 SGHDT, CDR2 YYEEEE. The trim removed 3 bases at V and 7 bases at J, leaving 8 bases unmatched. This CDR3 region has 15 residues. Only in-frame clones appear in the TCRdb table, and some are missing; sequencing was by immunoSEQ multiplex PCR. The sample lists 1.6 million or so clones; roughly 96% were seen once. The clonotype was recovered from a man aged 25 to 40 in good health. The sequencing input was naive CD4+ T cells sorted from blood. Regarding subset: CD45RA+ positively selected. The V gene is TRBV5-6, the J gene TRBJ1-4; TRBD1 agrees at 8 bases. CDR3 sequence (DNA): TGTGCCAGCAGCTGGATGGGGACAGGAGGTGAAAAACTGTTTTTT. Translated, it gives CASSWMGTGGEKLFF.